Following are 24 T cell receptor beta chains from one sample sequenced in a study of early T cells in non-severe SARS-CoV-2 infection. Via MiXCR, TCRdb re-called the 5' RACE reads, giving one row per CDR3 protein. The data show 70,000 to 90,000 distinct CDR3 sequences, 10% seen once. This sample comprised whole blood, obtained at baseline. Receptor source: an adult who was a healthcare worker with PCR-confirmed SARS-CoV-2 infection or an uninfected control (not recorded which).

V usage is TRBV6-6 and J usage is TRBJ2-7; the match to TRBD2 covers 12 bases. From germline, CDR1 is MNHNY and CDR2 SVGAGI (reference sequence). The CDR3 has 18 amino acids. V lost 0 bases, J lost 4 bases, and 10 bases stayed unmatched. The CDR3 DNA reads TGTGCCAGCAGTTACTCGACTAGCGGGAGAACGTCACGGTACGAGCAGTACTTC. Amino acids: CASSYSTSGRTSRYEQYF.

This clonotype was observed at least ten times. This chain uses TRBV20-1 with TRBJ1-1, with D unclear. The length of the CDR3 is 12 residues. Germline CDR1 and CDR2: DFQATT and SNEGSKA (reference sequence). V was cut by 7 bases and J by 1 base, with 10 bases left in between. The CDR3 is CSVAGQNTEAFF. The CDR3 DNA reads as TGCAGTGTAGCGGGTCAGAACACTGAAGCTTTCTTT.

This clonotype was counted ten times or more. The rearrangement links TRBV7-9 to TRBJ1-4; a possible D gene is TRBD1 (5 bases). Trimming shortened V by 1 base and J by 5 bases, and 8 bases separated the two germline ends. The germline gives CDR1 SEHNR, CDR2 FQNEAQ (reference sequence). The CDR3 consists of 14 residues. The CDR3: CASSLEGLNEKLFF. CDR3 DNA sequence: TGTGCCAGCAGCTTAGAGGGGTTAAATGAAAAACTGTTTTTT.

This clonotype was counted only a few times. The chain joins TRBV20-1 to TRBJ1-4; 9 nucleotides line up with TRBD1. After removal of 0 bases from V and 4 bases from J, the junction contained 6 bases not matched to a gene. Germline assignment: CDR1 DFQATT and CDR2 SNEGSKA (reference sequence). The CDR3 is 16 amino acids. CDR3: CSARDPRTGVNEKLFF. CDR3 in DNA: TGCAGTGCTAGAGATCCCAGGACAGGGGTTAATGAAAAACTGTTTTTT.

This clonotype turned up a few times. The chain couples TRBV7-3 to TRBJ2-5; TRBD1 agrees at 9 bases. Germline-derived CDR1 and CDR2 are SGHTA and FQGTGA. The junction had 7 bases not matched to a gene; V was cut back by 5 bases and J by 3 bases. The CDR3 loop spans 15 amino acids. CDR3 DNA sequence: TGTGCCAGCAGCCGTCAGGACAGGGGAAAAGAGACCCAGTACTTC. This translates into CASSRQDRGKETQYF.

This clonotype has a handful of counts. J is TRBJ2-4 and V is TRBV20-1; D is possibly TRBD2 (6 bases). Looked up from germline, CDR1 is DFQATT and CDR2 is SNEGSKA (reference sequence). V gave up 6 bases and J gave up 6 bases, with 18 bases separating them. CDR3 length: 14 amino acids. This CDR3 is CSALEEGGVNIQYF. The CDR3 DNA sequence: TGCAGTGCCCTCGAGGAGGGTGGTGTAAACATTCAGTACTTC.

There are a few counts of this clonotype. This chain links TRBV28 with TRBJ2-4; D not resolved. Germline V gene sequence: CDR1 MDHEN, CDR2 SYDVKM. This CDR3 comprises 12 residues. V shed 6 bases and J shed 9 bases, with 12 bases lying between them. CDR3 region: CASSSTPSIQYF. CDR3 nucleotide sequence: TGTGCCAGCAGCTCAACCCCATCCATTCAGTACTTC.

The chain joins TRBV9 to TRBJ2-7; 11 nucleotides match TRBD1. Per germline, CDR1 SGDLS and CDR2 YYNGEE. CDR3 length: 14 amino acids. V dropped 4 bases and J dropped 9; count of bases not matched to a gene: 9. CDR3 nucleotide sequence: TGTGCCAGCAGCCCCGGGACAGGGGGAGAGAGGCAGTACTTC. It is translated as CASSPGTGGERQYF.

This clonotype was counted ten times or more. The rearrangement uses TRBV6-4 and TRBJ2-3; D may be TRBD2 (5 bases). Germline CDR1 MRHNA, CDR2 SNTAGT. The CDR3 consists of 13 residues. V lost 4 bases, J lost 2 bases, and 7 bases lay in between. CDR3 nucleotides: TGTGCCAGCAGTGTCGGGGACACAGATACGCAGTATTTT. Translated: CASSVGDTDTQYF.

This clonotype came up a few times. The chain combines TRBV6-1 with TRBJ1-1; D is uncertain. Germline values: CDR1 MNHNS, CDR2 SASEGT. The CDR3 runs 12 residues. V lost 3 bases and J lost 4, with 6 bases in between. The CDR3 coding sequence is TGTGCCAGCAGTGATCGTGTCACTGAAGCTTTCTTT. Its protein is CASSDRVTEAFF.

This clonotype was seen only a few times. This sequence joins TRBV12-3 or TRBV12-4 and TRBJ1-3, with D uncertain. V was pared by 3 bases and J by 1 base, with 13 bases between. The CDR3 spans 16 residues. The CDR3 loop is CASSLVPRSSGNTIYF. CDR3 nucleotides: TGTGCCAGCAGTTTGGTTCCTCGCAGTTCTGGAAACACCATATATTTT.

In DNA form, the CDR3 reads TGTGCCAGCAGCCCACAGACAGCCGCTCCCTACGAGCAGTACTTC. It specifies CASSPQTAAPYEQYF. The chain recombines TRBV27 with TRBJ2-7, with D possibly being TRBD1 (5 bases). Deletions cut 6 bases from V and 2 bases from J, with 17 bases between. Per germline, CDR1 MNHEY and CDR2 SMNVEV (reference sequence). This CDR3 spans 15 amino acids.

This clonotype was observed a few times. The chain couples TRBV7-3 to TRBJ2-3; the D gene is possibly TRBD2 (6 bases). Trimming took 4 bases from V and 1 from J, leaving 9 bases between them. Germline CDR1 reads SGHTA; CDR2 reads FQGTGA. CDR3 size: 14 residues. The CDR3 DNA follows: TGTGCCAGCAGCTCCGGAGGGCGCACAGATACGCAGTATTTT. This translates into CASSSGGRTDTQYF.

Comment on this clonotype: This sequence may be a read error, since a much larger clone differs from it by one base. The genes are TRBV7-3 and TRBJ2-2; D is perhaps TRBD1 (5 bases). This CDR3 is built from 16 residues. Germline V gene lookup returns CDR1 SGHTA and CDR2 FQGTGA. The germline V and J ends were trimmed by 2 bases and 5 bases, with 15 bases remaining between them. CDR3 region: CASSLSIVGVTGELFF. The CDR3 DNA follows: TGTGCCAGCAGCTTATCGATAGTAGGGGTAACCGGGGAGCTGTTTTTT.

DNA for the CDR3: TGTGCCAGCAGCTTATGGGCAGAGTACAATGAGCAGTTCTTC. Its protein is CASSLWAEYNEQFF. This chain uses TRBV7-9 with TRBJ2-1; no clear D gene. With 2 bases removed from V and 4 bases from J, the gap between germline ends came to 9 bases. The V gene's germline CDR1 is SEHNR and CDR2 FQNEAQ (reference sequence). The CDR3 covers 14 residues. Complete variable domain (other parts from reference TRBV7-9 and TRBJ2-1): DTGVSQNPRHKITKRGQNVTFRCDPISEHNRLYWYRQTLGQGPEFLTYFQNEAQLEKSRLLSDRFSAERPKGSFSTLEIQRTEQGDSAMYLCASSLWAEYNEQFFGPGTRLTVL.

This clonotype was detected a few times. The rearrangement joins TRBV5-4 to TRBJ2-1; D is undetermined. The CDR3 is 12 amino acids. V was clipped by 4 bases and J by 6 bases, with 8 bases between them. Germline V lookup: CDR1 SGHNT, CDR2 YYREEE (reference sequence). As DNA, the CDR3 is TGTGCCAGCAGCCCCAAGCTCAATGAGCAGTTCTTC. Protein: CASSPKLNEQFF.

The chain uses TRBV25-1 and TRBJ1-2, with 11 nucleotides matching TRBD1. CDR3 length: 14 residues. In germline, CDR1 is MGHDK, CDR2 SYGVNS. The V gene end was trimmed by 4 bases and the J gene end by 5 bases; junction bases not matched to a gene: 3. CDR3 bases: TGTGCCAGCAGTGGGACAGGGGGCCCATATGGCTACACCTTC. Protein sequence: CASSGTGGPYGYTF.

This clonotype has only a few counts. The V gene is TRBV7-3, the J gene TRBJ2-1, with TRBD1 as a possible D gene (7 bases). This CDR3 has 14 residues. Germline loops: CDR1 SGHTA, CDR2 FQGTGA. V was pared by 4 bases and J by 10 bases, with 17 bases between. The CDR3 reads CASSSTSGGQEQFF. DNA for the CDR3: TGTGCCAGCAGCTCGACCTCAGGGGGGCAAGAGCAGTTCTTC. The variable domain in full, with the rest retrieved from reference TRBV7-3 and TRBJ2-1, is GAGVSQTPSNKVTEKGKYVELRCDPISGHTALYWYRQSLGQGPEFLIYFQGTGAADDSGLPNDRFFAVRPEGSVSTLKIQRTERGDSAVYLCASSSTSGGQEQFFGPGTRLTVL.

This chain uses TRBV7-8 with TRBJ2-1; 13 nucleotides align to TRBD2. The trim removed 6 bases at V and 6 bases at J, leaving 5 bases unmatched. Per the germline V gene, CDR1 is SGHVS and CDR2 is FQNEAQ. This CDR3 has 15 residues. CDR3 DNA: TGTGCCAGCAGACGACTAGCGGGAGGACCCAATGAGCAGTTCTTC. Translation: CASRRLAGGPNEQFF.

This clonotype was seen a handful of times. The chain combines TRBV7-3 with TRBJ2-3; D unresolved. The CDR3 length is 14 residues. CDR1 and CDR2 (germline): SGHTA, FQGTGA. Trimming took off 0 bases at V and 5 bases at J, with 9 bases between the two ends. In DNA, the CDR3 is TGTGCCAGCAGCTTAACGTCAAGGCAAGATACGCAGTATTTT. Translation gives CASSLTSRQDTQYF. The full variable domain, rest sourced from reference TRBV7-3 and TRBJ2-3, is GAGVSQTPSNKVTEKGKYVELRCDPISGHTALYWYRQSLGQGPEFLIYFQGTGAADDSGLPNDRFFAVRPEGSVSTLKIQRTERGDSAVYLCASSLTSRQDTQYFGPGTRLTVL.

This clonotype occurred a few times. The chain recombines TRBV7-2 with TRBJ1-1; 8 nucleotides line up with TRBD1. The J segment lost 4 bases and the V segment lost 6 bases, leaving 7 bases of the junction unmatched. There are 14 residues in the CDR3. Looked up from germline, CDR1 is SGHTA and CDR2 is FQGNSA. The CDR3 DNA reads TGTGCCAGCAGGCCGACAGGGGTGATCACTGAAGCTTTCTTT. It codes for CASRPTGVITEAFF.

The rearrangement joins TRBV12-3 or TRBV12-4 to TRBJ1-1, with D uncertain. V was clipped by 6 bases and J by 0 bases, with 11 bases between them. The CDR3 spans 14 residues. The CDR3 loop is CASSTAGMNTEAFF. The CDR3 coding sequence is TGTGCCAGCAGCACAGCTGGGATGAACACTGAAGCTTTCTTT.

As DNA, the CDR3 is TGTGCCAGCAGCTTAGGCCGAGGGTTCGCCGGAAACACCATATATTTT. This translates into CASSLGRGFAGNTIYF. The V call is TRBV13, the J call TRBJ1-3; D is undetermined. Germline lookup yields CDR1 PRHDT and CDR2 FYEKMQ (reference sequence). Trimming took 0 bases from V and 4 from J, leaving 13 bases between them. This CDR3 spans 16 amino acids.

The chain uses TRBV5-4 and TRBJ2-2; D remains ambiguous. CDR3 length: 15 residues. The germline gives CDR1 SGHNT, CDR2 YYREEE (reference sequence). The germline V and J ends were trimmed by 3 bases and 0 bases, with 9 bases remaining between them. The CDR3 region has the DNA TGTGCCAGCAGCTCTGATACCACGAACACCGGGGAGCTGTTTTTT. Translating gives CASSSDTTNTGELFF. The whole variable domain, remainder taken from reference TRBV5-4 and TRBJ2-2, is ETGVTQSPTHLIKTRGQQVTLRCSSQSGHNTVSWYQQALGQGPQFIFQYYREEENGRGNFPPRFSGLQFPNYSSELNVNALELDDSALYLCASSSDTTNTGELFFGEGSRLTVL.